Given below is one T cell receptor (beta chain) in context. Its antigen remains undetermined. The input lacks base qualities; no much larger clone sits a single base away. This specimen belongs to a study of T cells after yellow fever vaccination (dated 2019 in TCRdb). For the wider study: Libraries from fractions with low cell numbers were prepared with the SMART-Seq v4 Ultra Low Input RNA kit. To follow T-cell clones before and after both primary and booster YFV17D yellow fever vaccination, bulk TCR alpha and beta repertoires underwent longitudinal sequencing. Two healthy male donors, one aged 18 to 30 and one aged 30 to 40 years, were included in the cohort. Blood samples were taken at several timepoints before and after primary and secondary immunization, and bulk PBMC replicates and cell subsets were isolated.

From cysteine to phenylalanine, the CDR3 is 15 amino acids long. Solely the CDR3 DNA is kept, with 45 bases framed from the first base. From a lookup of the germline V gene, CDR1 and CDR2 are SQVTM and ANQGSEA. V lost 5 bases and J lost 5 bases, and the count of bases not matched to a germline gene is 15. Instrument used: Illumina NovaSeq 6000. TCR cDNA was synthesized by 5'RACE template switching, which introduced a universal primer site and unique molecular identifiers. Priming for cDNA synthesis came from both the TCR alpha and TCR beta constant segments. Two PCR steps were used to amplify libraries, with sample barcodes and sequencing adapters being added in the second step. Sequencing of libraries was done on Illumina HiSeq 2500 (2x100 bp) or NovaSeq (2x150 bp). The authors' analysis ran thus. Demultiplexing of reads and collapsing into UMI consensus sequences were performed with MIGEC, and V(D)J alignment was carried out with MiXCR. Clonotypes responding to the vaccine were identified with edgeR on replicate PBMC samples, with the criteria of FDR below 0.01 and a log2 fold change above 5 up to day 15. Each bulk clonotype was labeled CD4 or CD8 based on which sequenced repertoire, CD4 or CD8, contained the clonotype at higher abundance. TCRdb passed the public sequencing reads through fastp at Q25 and MiXCR, retaining productive beta sequences. One record per CDR3 amino acid sequence lists the most common genes and DNA. The authors' filters were not applied to this entry. This sample gives under 200,000 distinct CDR3 sequences in total; more than 9.5% of them show up just once. The top ten hold approximately 34% of the sample.

Read against the paper, the sample's treatment or condition label means: live attenuated yellow fever vaccine strain. PBMCs were isolated from peripheral blood using a standard Ficoll-Paque protocol. Dynabeads CD4 and CD8 positive selection kits were used to isolate the CD4 and CD8 T-cell fractions. TriZol was used to extract RNA from bulk PBMCs, CD4 and CD8 fractions, and dextramer-positive and dextramer-negative fractions. Overall study outcomes, separate from this receptor: After the booster, most of the clones that had expanded following primary vaccination were detected again (around 95% of CD4 and around 90% of CD8), which suggests that memory was broadly maintained. The secondary T-cell response was found to be weaker but faster than the primary response, with a peak reached on day 5 rather than on day 15. Computational filtering was needed because FACS-sorted repertoires could contain abundant contaminating clonotypes from the bulk population. A small fraction of clonotypes appeared in both the CD4 and CD8 compartments, likely as a result of convergent recombination. Only two donors were included in the study, so the extent to which the findings can be generalized is limited.

Here the sequenced sample was CD8+ T cells sorted from PBMCs, taken 15 days after the yellow fever booster vaccination. The rearranged segments are TRBV29-1 and TRBJ2-7, with TRBD2 identical over 7 junction bases. The clonotype was recovered from a man between 18 and 29 years old who received the YFV17D yellow fever vaccine. CDR3 reads: CSVRIAGGVDHEQYF. The bases read TGCAGCGTTCGGATAGCGGGCGGCGTCGACCACGAGCAGTACTTC.